This T cell receptor (beta chain) was observed in a study of PD-1 blockade in mismatch repair-deficient tumors. TCRdb's copy holds only in-frame clones and misses some; the assay was immunoSEQ multiplex PCR. The repertoire holds some 48,000 clones, with 65% to 85% as singletons. V was clipped by 7 bases and J by 0 bases, with 17 bases between them. Germline CDR1 and CDR2: SGHAT and FQNNGV. The CDR3 covers 16 residues. TCRs were sequenced from three patients responding to pembrolizumab. Source: peripheral blood, taken about 20 weeks after starting pembrolizumab. V gene TRBV11-2 combines with J gene TRBJ2-3; D possibly corresponds to TRBD2 (6 bases). The source of this sequence is an adult with mismatch repair-deficient cancer. CDR3 region: CASNPSSEISTDTQYF. The CDR3 nucleotides read TGTGCCAGCAACCCCTCTAGCGAGATCAGCACAGATACGCAGTATTTT.